These 24 T cell receptor beta chains were all obtained from the same sample, sequenced in a study of blood T cell repertoires in COVID-19. Some clones are missing from TCRdb's copy, which holds only in-frame ones; the method was immunoSEQ multiplex PCR. The data contain about 89,000 clones, around 88% of them singletons. The sequenced sample consisted of peripheral blood. These receptors came from a man aged 55 to 69 with acute or convalescent COVID-19.

This clone has a single count. The chain employs TRBV5-6 and TRBJ2-1; D is ambiguous. V lost 1 base and J 13 bases, leaving 18 bases between the germline ends. The CDR3 extends over 14 amino acids. CDR1 SGHDT and CDR2 YYEEEE come from the germline V gene. The CDR3 DNA sequence: TGTGCCAGCAGCTTGTATCTTGTGCGAGCGTTTCAGTTCTTC. Residues: CASSLYLVRAFQFF.

V gene TRBV19 combines with J gene TRBJ2-2; TRBD2 agrees at 11 bases. V shed 6 bases, J shed 8 bases, and the junction held 5 bases outside the gene matches. This CDR3 comprises 14 residues. CDR1 and CDR2 from the germline V gene are LNHDA and SQIVND (reference sequence). CDR3 coding DNA: TGTGCCAGTAGACTAGCGGGGGTCTCTGGGGAGCTGTTTTTT. Translated, it gives CASRLAGVSGELFF.

The chain joins TRBV5-8 to TRBJ2-1; TRBD1 aligns across 8 bases. CDR3 length: 14 residues. After removal of 4 bases from V and 8 bases from J, the junction contained 8 bases not matched to a gene. Germline CDR1 reads SGHTS; CDR2 reads YDEGEE. CDR3 in amino acids: CASSPLSGGDEQFF. The CDR3 nucleotides read TGTGCCAGCAGCCCCCTCTCAGGGGGCGATGAGCAGTTCTTC. The whole variable domain, filled in from reference TRBV5-8 and TRBJ2-1, reads EAGVTQSPTHLIKTRGQQATLRCSPISGHTSVYWYQQALGLGLQFLLWYDEGEERNRGNFPPRFSGRQFPNYSSELNVNALELEDSALYLCASSPLSGGDEQFFGPGTRLTVL.

The V and J genes are TRBV6-5 and TRBJ1-1; weak D call: TRBD1 (6 bases). Trimming removed 2 bases from V and 1 base from J, with 11 bases in between. Per germline, CDR1 MNHEY and CDR2 SVGAGI. The CDR3 is made up of 15 amino acids. For the CDR3, the DNA is TGTGCCAGCAGTTACAGGGGGATGGAGAACACTGAAGCTTTCTTT. Its protein product is CASSYRGMENTEAFF.

CDR3 in DNA: TGTGCCAGCAGTTACTCAGGACTAAACACCGGGGAGCTGTTTTTT. Its protein is CASSYSGLNTGELFF. This chain joins TRBV6-5 and TRBJ2-2; perhaps TRBD2 as D (6 bases). From germline, CDR1 is MNHEY and CDR2 SVGAGI. This CDR3 has 15 amino acids. Trimming cost V 0 bases and J 2 bases, with 7 bases left between them.

This clone was observed a single time. The J gene is TRBJ1-6, the V gene TRBV5-1, with 7 bases identical to TRBD1. V lost 1 base and J lost 8; bases outside the gene matches: 0. There are 13 residues in the CDR3. Germline CDR1 is SGHRS and CDR2 is YFSETQ. The chain's CDR3 is CASSLQGDSPLHF. The CDR3 DNA reads as TGCGCCAGCAGCTTGCAGGGGGATTCACCCCTCCACTTT.

V usage is TRBV5-1 and J usage is TRBJ1-2, with a tentative D call TRBD1 (6 bases). CDR1 is SGHRS, CDR2 YFSETQ, per germline. CDR3 length equals 17 residues. V lost 4 bases and J lost 0, with 19 bases in between. The CDR3 spells CASSVGIGTQANYGYTF. CDR3 DNA sequence: TGCGCCAGCAGCGTTGGGATCGGGACACAAGCTAACTATGGCTACACCTTC.

The chain employs TRBV2 and TRBJ2-7; tentatively, D is TRBD2 (5 bases). This CDR3 has 12 amino acids. V was cut by 7 bases and J by 0 bases, with 7 bases left in between. The germline V gene encodes CDR1 SNHLY and CDR2 FYNNEI. The CDR3 is CASTGDSYEQYF. The CDR3 nucleotides read TGTGCCAGCACCGGGGACTCCTACGAGCAGTACTTC.

V gene TRBV27 combines with J gene TRBJ1-2, with D unresolved. Per the germline V gene, CDR1 is MNHEY and CDR2 is SMNVEV (reference sequence). The CDR3 sequence is 14 residues long. V was trimmed by 0 bases and J by 6 bases, leaving 11 bases between them. The CDR3 DNA reads TGTGCCAGCAGTTTATCGTGGGGAGCACATGGCTACACCTTC. Translating gives CASSLSWGAHGYTF.

The chain uses TRBV6-5 and TRBJ1-2, with 7 bases fitting TRBD1. CDR3 length: 14 amino acids. After removal of 6 bases from V and 2 bases from J, the junction contained 6 bases not matched to a gene. CDR1 is MNHEY, CDR2 SVGAGI, per germline. The DNA of the CDR3 is TGTGCCAGCAGGGAGACAGGGACCAACTATGGCTACACCTTC. It specifies CASRETGTNYGYTF.

The chain uses TRBV7-9 and TRBJ2-5; 7 nucleotides line up with TRBD1. Trimming removed 2 bases from V and 1 base from J; junction bases left unmatched: 1. This CDR3 is built from 14 residues. The germline CDR1 and CDR2 sequences are SEHNR and FQNEAQ (reference sequence). The CDR3 is CASSLWTGQETQYF. The CDR3 nucleotides are TGTGCCAGCAGCTTATGGACAGGCCAAGAGACCCAGTACTTC.

V usage is TRBV3-1 (or the pseudogene TRBV3-2) and J usage is TRBJ2-4; unclear D gene. V was shortened by 0 bases and J by 3 bases, with 9 bases between the two germline ends. CDR1 and CDR2 (germline): LGHDT, YNNKEL (reference sequence). CDR3 length: 15 amino acids. DNA of the CDR3: TGTGCCAGCAGCCAAGACTCAGGCCACAAAAACATTCAGTACTTC. Its protein product is CASSQDSGHKNIQYF.

This chain links TRBV28 with TRBJ1-2; 7 bases are a match to TRBD1. In germline, CDR1 is MDHEN, CDR2 SYDVKM. CDR3 length equals 12 residues. V gave up 5 bases and J gave up 10 bases; unmatched junction bases: 7. In nucleotides, the CDR3 is TGTGCCAGCAGTATCCCCGACAGGGCCTACACCTTC. It yields the protein CASSIPDRAYTF.

The J gene is TRBJ1-2, the V gene TRBV2; no firm D call. This CDR3 has 12 amino acids. Trimming took 3 bases from V and 3 from J, leaving 5 bases between them. CDR1 and CDR2 (germline): SNHLY, FYNNEI. In DNA form, the CDR3 reads TGTGCCAGCAGTGAGTCAGACTATGGCTACACCTTC. Its translation: CASSESDYGYTF.

The chain has TRBV20-1 and TRBJ2-3; 11 positions match TRBD2. The CDR3 has 11 amino acids. Germline V gene data show CDR1 as DFQATT and CDR2 as SNEGSKA (reference sequence). V shed 6 bases and J 11 bases; nucleotides not matched to a gene: 4. The CDR3 protein is CSARTSGLQYF. DNA for the CDR3: TGCAGTGCCCGGACTAGCGGGTTGCAGTATTTT.

This clone appeared a few times. CDR3 amino acids: CASSQYPDSFFYNEQFF. The CDR3 DNA is TGCGCCAGCAGCCAATACCCCGACAGTTTCTTCTACAATGAGCAGTTCTTC. V gene TRBV4-1 combines with J gene TRBJ2-1, with D tentatively TRBD1 (5 bases). The CDR3 is 17 residues long. Trimming took 2 bases from V and 3 from J, leaving 17 bases between them. CDR1 MGHRA and CDR2 YSYEKL come from the germline V gene.

The V gene is TRBV6-1, the J gene TRBJ2-5, with 9 bases fitting TRBD1. The CDR3 runs to 16 residues. J was trimmed by 1 base and V by 0 bases; bases with no gene match: 3. CDR1 and CDR2 (germline): MNHNS, SASEGT. The CDR3 loop reads CASSEAQGAPQETQYF. As DNA, the CDR3 is TGTGCCAGCAGTGAAGCACAGGGGGCGCCCCAAGAGACCCAGTACTTC.

J is TRBJ2-1 and V is TRBV9, with a weak D call TRBD2 (5 bases). With 3 bases removed from V and 9 bases from J, the gap between germline ends came to 16 bases. CDR3 length: 14 residues. The germline V gene encodes CDR1 SGDLS and CDR2 YYNGEE. The CDR3 bases are TGTGCCAGCAGCGAAAAGGGTGAGGGAGTTGAGCAGTTCTTC. Its protein product is CASSEKGEGVEQFF. The full variable domain, rest sourced from reference TRBV9 and TRBJ2-1, is DSGVTQTPKHLITATGQRVTLRCSPRSGDLSVYWYQQSLDQGLQFLIQYYNGEERAKGNILERFSAQQFPDLHSELNLSSLELGDSALYFCASSEKGEGVEQFFGPGTRLTVL.

The chain combines TRBV30 with TRBJ1-5; the D gene is possibly TRBD1 (6 bases). The germline V and J ends were trimmed by 2 bases and 7 bases, with 12 bases remaining between them. The CDR3 spans 13 residues. Germline V gives CDR1 GTSNPN, CDR2 SVGIG (reference sequence). The CDR3: CAWSMGAKQPQHF. CDR3 nucleotides: TGTGCCTGGAGTATGGGGGCGAAGCAGCCCCAGCATTTT. Drawing the rest from reference TRBV30 and TRBJ1-5, the complete variable domain is SQTIHQWPATLVQPVGSPLSLECTVEGTSNPNLYWYRQAAGRGLQLLFYSVGIGQISSEVPQNLSASRPQDRQFILSSKKLLLSDSGFYLCAWSMGAKQPQHFGDGTRLSIL.

The chain employs TRBV5-4 and TRBJ1-1, with D uncertain. From germline, CDR1 is SGHNT and CDR2 YYREEE (reference sequence). V was trimmed by 3 bases and J by 0 bases, leaving 12 bases between them. This CDR3 has 15 amino acids. The CDR3 spells CASSSGSDLNTEAFF. CDR3 sequence (DNA): TGTGCCAGCAGCTCGGGGTCTGACCTGAACACTGAAGCTTTCTTT.

J is TRBJ2-7 and V is TRBV5-1, with D possibly TRBD1 on 5 matching bases. Germline V lookup: CDR1 SGHRS, CDR2 YFSETQ. V dropped 4 bases and J dropped 3 bases, with 11 bases sitting between them. This CDR3 has 13 amino acids. The CDR3 is CASSPRQNYEQYF. The CDR3 DNA follows: TGCGCCAGCAGCCCCCGACAGAACTACGAGCAGTACTTC.

V usage is TRBV5-1 and J usage is TRBJ1-3; 7 nucleotides line up with TRBD1. V was pared by 0 bases and J by 0 bases, with 6 bases of the junction left unmatched. Per germline, CDR1 SGHRS and CDR2 YFSETQ. The CDR3 contains 17 residues. CDR3 sequence reads: CASSLEGQRFSGNTIYF. CDR3 DNA sequence: TGCGCCAGCAGCTTGGAGGGACAGCGATTCTCTGGAAACACCATATATTTT.

The rearrangement uses TRBV27 and TRBJ2-5; 12 nucleotides line up with TRBD1. The J segment lost 2 bases and the V segment lost 6 bases, leaving 4 bases of the junction unmatched. The CDR3 length is 15 residues. Germline loops: CDR1 MNHEY, CDR2 SMNVEV (reference sequence). DNA of the CDR3: TGTGCCAGCAGGGGACAGGGGGCGCGGCAAGAGACCCAGTACTTC. Its protein product is CASRGQGARQETQYF.

This sequence joins TRBV4-1 and TRBJ2-2; possibly TRBD2 for D (5 bases). Trimming took off 4 bases at V and 2 bases at J, with 11 bases between the two ends. The CDR3 contains 15 residues. CDR1 MGHRA and CDR2 YSYEKL come from the germline V gene. The CDR3 nucleotides are TGCGCCAGCAGCCTTGGCGGGCTCAACACCGGGGAGCTGTTTTTT. This encodes CASSLGGLNTGELFF.